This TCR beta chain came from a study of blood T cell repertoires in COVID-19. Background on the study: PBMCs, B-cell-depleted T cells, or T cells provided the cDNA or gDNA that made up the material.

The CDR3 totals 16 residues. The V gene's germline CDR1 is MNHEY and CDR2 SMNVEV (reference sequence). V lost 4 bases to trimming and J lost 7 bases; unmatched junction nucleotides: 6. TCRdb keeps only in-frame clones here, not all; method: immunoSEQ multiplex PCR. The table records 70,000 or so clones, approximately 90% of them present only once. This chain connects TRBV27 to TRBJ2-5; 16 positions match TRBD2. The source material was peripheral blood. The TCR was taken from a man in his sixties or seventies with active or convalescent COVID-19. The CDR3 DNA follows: TGTGCCAGCAGTTGGGGACTAGCGGGAGGGCCCGGGACCCAGTACTTC. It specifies CASSWGLAGGPGTQYF.